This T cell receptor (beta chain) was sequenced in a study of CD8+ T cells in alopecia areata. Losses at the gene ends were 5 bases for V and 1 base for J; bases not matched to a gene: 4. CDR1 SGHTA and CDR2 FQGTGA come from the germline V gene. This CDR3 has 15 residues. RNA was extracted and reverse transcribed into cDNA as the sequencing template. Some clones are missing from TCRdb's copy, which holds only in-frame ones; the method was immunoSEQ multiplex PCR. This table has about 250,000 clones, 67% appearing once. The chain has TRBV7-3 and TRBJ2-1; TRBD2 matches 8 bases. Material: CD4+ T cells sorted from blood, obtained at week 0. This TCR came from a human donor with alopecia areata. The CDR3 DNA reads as TGTGCCAGCAGCCCTTTAGCGGGGTCCTACAATGAGCAGTTCTTC. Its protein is CASSPLAGSYNEQFF.